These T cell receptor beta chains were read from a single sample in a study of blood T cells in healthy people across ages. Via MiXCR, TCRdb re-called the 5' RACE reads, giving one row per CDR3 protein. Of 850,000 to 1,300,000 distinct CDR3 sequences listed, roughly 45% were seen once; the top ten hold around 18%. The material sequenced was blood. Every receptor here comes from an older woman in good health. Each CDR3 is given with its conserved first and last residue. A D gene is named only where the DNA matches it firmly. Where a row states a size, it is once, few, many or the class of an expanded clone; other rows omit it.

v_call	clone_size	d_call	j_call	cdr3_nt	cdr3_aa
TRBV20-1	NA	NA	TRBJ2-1	TGCAGTGCTAGAGAGTCGGGAGCTTTGTTCTTC	CSARESGALFF
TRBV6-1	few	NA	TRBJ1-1	TGTGCCAGCAGTGAAGGGAGGGAGTTGAACACTGAAGCTTTCTTT	CASSEGRELNTEAFF
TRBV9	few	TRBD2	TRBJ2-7	TGTGCCAGCAGCGTAGACCCGGGAGGAAGGGAGCAGTACTTC	CASSVDPGGREQYF
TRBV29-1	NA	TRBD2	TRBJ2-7	TGCAGCGTAACTTCTAGCGGATCCTCCTACGAGCAGTACTTC	CSVTSSGSSYEQYF
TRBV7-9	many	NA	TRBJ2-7	TGTGCCAGCAGCTCGGACACCTACGAGCAGTACTTC	CASSSDTYEQYF
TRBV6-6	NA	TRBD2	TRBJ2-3	TGTGCCAGCAGTTACTCGTCGGGAGGGCGCACAGATACGCAGTATTTT	CASSYSSGGRTDTQYF
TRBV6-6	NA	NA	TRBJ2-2	TGTGCCAGCAGTAGGACGGAGAACACCGGGGAGCTGTTTTTT	CASSRTENTGELFF
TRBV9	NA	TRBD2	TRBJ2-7	TGTGCCAGCAGCGTAGGCAGTAGCGGGGGTTGGTACGAGCAGTACTTC	CASSVGSSGGWYEQYF
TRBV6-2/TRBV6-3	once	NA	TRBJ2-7	TGTGCCAGCACTCCCGACAACTGGAGGCGCGAGCAGTACTTC	CASTPDNWRREQYF
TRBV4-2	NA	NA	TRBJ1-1	TGTGCCAGCAGCCTCCTTGGACAGATGAACACTGAAGCTTTCTTT	CASSLLGQMNTEAFF
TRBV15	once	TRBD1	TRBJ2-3	TGTGCCACCAGCAGAGATTACGGACAGGCAAGCACAGATACGCAGTATTTT	CATSRDYGQASTDTQYF
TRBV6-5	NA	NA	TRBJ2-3	TGTGCCAGCAGTTACGGGGGACATCCCACAGATACGCAGTATTTT	CASSYGGHPTDTQYF